These 21 T cell receptor beta chains were sequenced from one sample in a study of T cells in Graves' hyperthyroidism and ophthalmopathy. Amplified TCR beta CDR3 regions derived from RNA transcripts. First-round RT-PCR with HTBI primers amplified the TCR CDR3 region. One entry per CDR3 protein results from TCRdb running MiXCR on the multiplex PCR reads. Of roughly 530,000 distinct CDR3 sequences in the sample, over 15% were seen once. Sequenced material: blood. The receptors stem from a woman under 30 with Graves' ophthalmopathy.

Only a few counts were recorded for this clonotype. Here the CDR3 DNA reads TGTGCCAGCAGCCGGGAGGGCAGCGGTCGTGGTAATGAGCAGTTCTTC. It yields the protein CASSREGSGRGNEQFF. This chain joins TRBV7-8 and TRBJ2-1; TRBD2 matches at 8 bases. Per the germline V gene, CDR1 is SGHVS and CDR2 is FQNEAQ. This CDR3 comprises 16 residues. V trimming: 5 bases; J trimming: 7 bases; junction bases outside the gene matches: 13.

The chain links TRBV5-4 to TRBJ2-1; 12 nucleotides match TRBD2. J gave up 5 bases and V 3 bases, and 3 bases lay outside the gene matches. Germline V gives CDR1 SGHNT, CDR2 YYREEE (reference sequence). There are 15 residues in the CDR3. As DNA, the CDR3 is TGTGCCAGCAGCTCTCTAGCGGGAGGGAACAATGAGCAGTTCTTC. It encodes CASSSLAGGNNEQFF.

This clonotype has more than one count but fewer than ten. The gene calls are TRBV7-8 and TRBJ1-5, with D possibly being TRBD1 (5 bases). The V and J ends lost 4 bases and 2 bases respectively, with 12 bases between them. The CDR3 runs to 15 residues. CDR1 is SGHVS and CDR2 is FQNEAQ in the germline V gene. CDR3 region: CASSSGALGNQPQHF. The CDR3 DNA reads as TGTGCCAGCAGCTCCGGGGCGTTGGGCAATCAGCCCCAGCATTTT.

There are many counts of this clonotype. The junction departs from the called germline gene at one end, perhaps through a read error. V gene TRBV5-1 combines with J gene TRBJ2-1; D is perhaps TRBD2 (6 bases). CDR3 length: 16 amino acids. Germline CDR1 reads SGHRS; CDR2 reads YFSETQ. The CDR3 DNA sequence: TGCGCCAGCAGCTCCCTCCTTAGGGCGGGATACACTGAGCAGTTCTTC. Its protein is CASSSLLRAGYTEQFF.

This clonotype was seen ten or more times. The chain uses TRBV28 and TRBJ1-4, with TRBD1 identical over 8 bases. Germline CDR1 is MDHEN and CDR2 is SYDVKM. The CDR3 totals 15 residues. Trimming at V came to 7 bases and at J to 8 bases, leaving 12 bases not matched to a gene. CDR3 residues: CASMSQGAIGEKLFF. The CDR3 DNA is TGTGCCAGCATGAGCCAGGGGGCGATAGGGGAAAAACTGTTTTTT.

The chain carries TRBV4-1 and TRBJ1-6; possible D gene TRBD1, 6 bases. This CDR3 region has 15 residues. CDR1 is MGHRA and CDR2 is YSYEKL in the germline V gene. The ends were cut back, 4 bases at V and 9 bases at J, with 16 bases in the middle. In DNA, the CDR3 is TGCGCCAGCAGCCCGGCGGACAGAGGTAGTTCACCCCTCCACTTT. Translating gives CASSPADRGSSPLHF.

The table lists this clonotype with many counts. The genes are TRBV13 and TRBJ2-5; TRBD1 matches at 10 bases. Germline assignment: CDR1 PRHDT and CDR2 FYEKMQ (reference sequence). The V gene end was trimmed by 5 bases and the J gene end by 4 bases; junction bases not matched to a gene: 4. This CDR3 has 14 residues. Written as DNA, the CDR3 is TGTGCCAGCAGCATCCGGGACAGGGGAGAGACCCAGTACTTC. It is translated as CASSIRDRGETQYF.

This clonotype was detected a few times. J is TRBJ2-1 and V is TRBV12-3 or TRBV12-4, with D possibly matching TRBD2 (5 bases). This CDR3 is 15 amino acids long. The V gene lost 6 bases and the J gene lost 0 bases, with 12 bases spanning the gap. CDR3 residues: CASREGLPSYNEQFF. In DNA, the CDR3 is TGTGCCAGCAGGGAAGGACTGCCCTCCTACAATGAGCAGTTCTTC.

This chain links TRBV9 with TRBJ1-1, with TRBD1 identical over 7 bases. This CDR3 is built from 15 residues. Per the germline V gene, CDR1 is SGDLS and CDR2 is YYNGEE. Unmatched junction bases numbered 7, after V lost 0 bases and J lost 5 bases. CDR3 DNA sequence: TGTGCCAGCAGCGTAGGGACAGGTGCTACAACTGAAGCTTTCTTT. It translates to CASSVGTGATTEAFF.

Ten or more counts support this clonotype. The V call is TRBV20-1, the J call TRBJ1-2, with D hard to call. The CDR3 has 14 amino acids. Trimming left V 3 bases short and J 4 bases short, with 15 bases between. Germline assignment: CDR1 DFQATT and CDR2 SNEGSKA (reference sequence). The CDR3 is CSASPGFEVYGYTF. CDR3 DNA sequence: TGCAGTGCTAGCCCCGGGTTCGAGGTCTATGGCTACACCTTC.

This clonotype has just a few counts. The rearrangement links TRBV12-5 to TRBJ1-5; tentatively, D is TRBD1 (6 bases). The CDR3 has 16 residues. V shed 7 bases and J shed 2 bases, with 18 bases lying between them. Per germline, CDR1 LGHNT and CDR2 FRNRAP. CDR3 residues: CASAQSRAGGNQPQHF. The DNA for the CDR3 is TGTGCTAGTGCCCAGTCAAGGGCAGGGGGCAATCAGCCCCAGCATTTT.

The CDR3 reads CASGLVQGTDTQYF. For the CDR3, the DNA is TGTGCTAGTGGTTTGGTACAGGGCACAGATACGCAGTATTTT. The chain is built from TRBV12-5 and TRBJ2-3; D perhaps matches TRBD1 (5 bases). The CDR3 runs to 14 residues. CDR1 LGHNT and CDR2 FRNRAP come from the germline V gene. Trimming removed 0 bases from V and 1 base from J, with 5 bases in between.

The chain joins TRBV19 to TRBJ1-5; D not certain. The CDR3 has 14 amino acids. V shed 4 bases and J shed 2 bases, with 9 bases lying between them. CDR1 is LNHDA and CDR2 is SQIVND in the germline V gene (reference sequence). CDR3 bases: TGTGCCAGTAGTAATCGGGGAGGCAATCAGCCCCAGCATTTT. Translating gives CASSNRGGNQPQHF. Full variable domain (remainder filled in from reference TRBV19 and TRBJ1-5): DGGITQSPKYLFRKEGQNVTLSCEQNLNHDAMYWYRQDPGQGLRLIYYSQIVNDFQKGDIAEGYSVSREKKESFPLTVTSAQKNPTAFYLCASSNRGGNQPQHFGDGTRLSIL.

The genes are TRBV19 and TRBJ2-2, with D unresolved. V was clipped by 3 bases and J by 5 bases, with 7 bases between them. The germline CDR1 and CDR2 sequences are LNHDA and SQIVND (reference sequence). The CDR3 contains 13 residues. The CDR3 DNA sequence: TGTGCCAGTAGTATTTTGGGAACCGGGGAGCTGTTTTTT. Amino acid sequence: CASSILGTGELFF.

The chain is built from TRBV3-1 and TRBJ2-7, with 11 bases lining up with TRBD2. With V trimmed by 0 bases and J by 1 base, 8 bases remained unmatched. CDR1 LGHDT and CDR2 YNNKEL come from the germline V gene (reference sequence). This CDR3 has 18 amino acids. CDR3 sequence: CASSQEWTSGPLSYEQYF. In DNA, the CDR3 is TGTGCCAGCAGCCAAGAATGGACTAGCGGGCCCCTATCCTACGAGCAGTACTTC.

This clonotype was detected many times. The chain has TRBV27 and TRBJ1-5; D is undetermined. Germline loops: CDR1 MNHEY, CDR2 SMNVEV (reference sequence). The CDR3 loop spans 16 amino acids. V was shortened by 0 bases and J by 2 bases, with 11 bases between the two germline ends. This CDR3 is CASSLSSFRGNQPQHF. For the CDR3, the DNA is TGTGCCAGCAGTTTATCGTCGTTTAGGGGCAATCAGCCCCAGCATTTT.

V is TRBV5-4 and J is TRBJ2-3; TRBD2 aligns across 12 bases. Trimming removed 4 bases from V and 9 bases from J; junction bases left unmatched: 12. There are 16 residues in the CDR3. Germline CDR1 SGHNT, CDR2 YYREEE (reference sequence). DNA for the CDR3: TGTGCCAGCAGCGACACACTAGCGGGGGGTCGGGGGACGCAGTATTTT. Translating gives CASSDTLAGGRGTQYF.

This clonotype was detected only a few times. The genes are TRBV4-1 and TRBJ1-3, with D possibly being TRBD1 (5 bases). CDR3 length: 13 residues. The germline V and J ends were trimmed by 2 bases and 7 bases, with 9 bases remaining between them. CDR1 is MGHRA and CDR2 is YSYEKL in the germline V gene. This CDR3 reads CASSQCRANTIYF. CDR3 nucleotide sequence: TGCGCCAGCAGCCAATGCAGGGCGAACACCATATATTTT.

This clonotype was observed a few times. The chain carries TRBV6-2 or TRBV6-3 and TRBJ1-2, with 7 bases that match TRBD1. CDR1 is MNHEY, CDR2 SVGEGT, per germline. The CDR3 has 16 residues. Losses at the gene ends were 1 base for V and 2 bases for J; bases not matched to a gene: 7. For the CDR3, the DNA is TGTGCCAGCAGTTACTGGGGGACAGTCGAAAACTATGGCTACACCTTC. This translates into CASSYWGTVENYGYTF.

The chain joins TRBV9 to TRBJ2-6; no clear D. V lost 0 bases and J lost 4, with 8 bases in between. The germline V gene has CDR1 SGDLS and CDR2 YYNGEE. The CDR3 runs to 15 residues. The CDR3 DNA is TGTGCCAGCAGCGTAGAGGGCCTGGGGGCCAACGTCCTGACTTTC. Encoded protein: CASSVEGLGANVLTF.

This clonotype came up a few times. This rearrangement joins TRBV15 to TRBJ1-5; perhaps TRBD1 as D (6 bases). From germline, CDR1 is LNHNV and CDR2 YYDKDF (reference sequence). Trimming left V 2 bases short and J 3 bases short, with 11 bases between. The CDR3 has 15 amino acids. For the CDR3, the DNA is TGTGCCACCAGCAGATCCGACAGGCTCAATCAGCCCCAGCATTTT. Its translation is CATSRSDRLNQPQHF.